This T cell receptor beta chain was identified in a study of blood T cell repertoires in COVID-19. Study as a whole: Donors in the United States, Italy and Spain gave samples during acute or convalescent COVID-19. Sample material is recorded as cDNA or gDNA derived from T cells, B-cell-depleted T cells, or PBMCs.

This CDR3 comprises 16 residues. From germline, CDR1 is SGHDT and CDR2 YYEEEE. Trimming removed 4 bases at V and 7 bases at J, with 21 bases between. In the original analysis: By means of reference gene primer amplification, nucleated cell counts were estimated. The method was immunoSEQ multiplex PCR; TCRdb's version includes in-frame clones alone and lacks a portion of them. For V, J and clone size, that table is used; D and trimming come from the DNA. The sample includes about 50,000 clones, 84% of them seen just once. This chain links TRBV5-6 with TRBJ2-1, with D possibly matching TRBD2 (6 bases). The sequencing input was peripheral blood. This receptor was identified in a human donor in a cohort sampled during active COVID-19. The CDR3 sequence is CASSGLTDGSINEQFF. CDR3 DNA: TGTGCCAGCAGCGGGCTTACTGACGGGAGTATTAATGAGCAGTTCTTC.